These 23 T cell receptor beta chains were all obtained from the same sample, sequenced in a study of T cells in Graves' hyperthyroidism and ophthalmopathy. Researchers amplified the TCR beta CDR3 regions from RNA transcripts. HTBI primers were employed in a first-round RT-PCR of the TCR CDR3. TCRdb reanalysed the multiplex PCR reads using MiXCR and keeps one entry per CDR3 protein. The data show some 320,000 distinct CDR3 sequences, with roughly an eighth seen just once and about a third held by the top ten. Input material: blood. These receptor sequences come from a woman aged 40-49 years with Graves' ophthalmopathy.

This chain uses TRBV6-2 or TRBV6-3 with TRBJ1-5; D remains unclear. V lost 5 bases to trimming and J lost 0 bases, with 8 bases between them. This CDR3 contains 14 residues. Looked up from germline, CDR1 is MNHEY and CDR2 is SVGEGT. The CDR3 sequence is CASSVWLSNQPQHF. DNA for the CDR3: TGTGCCAGCAGTGTGTGGCTTAGCAATCAGCCCCAGCATTTT.

The CDR3 nucleotides are TGTGCCAGCAGCCAAGAGCGGGGCTCCTACAATGAGCAGTTCTTC. Translation: CASSQERGSYNEQFF. The gene calls are TRBV3-1 and TRBJ2-1, with D tentatively TRBD2 (6 bases). The CDR3 has 15 amino acids. Trimming stripped 0 bases from V and 0 bases from J, with 6 bases between. Germline values: CDR1 LGHDT, CDR2 YNNKEL (reference sequence).

As DNA, the CDR3 is TGCAGTGCAAAGACAGGAACTAACTATGGCTACACCTTC. It specifies CSAKTGTNYGYTF. The rearrangement uses TRBV20-1 and TRBJ1-2, with a weak D call TRBD1 (6 bases). This CDR3 has 13 amino acids. Looked up from germline, CDR1 is DFQATT and CDR2 is SNEGSKA (reference sequence). Trimming cost V 6 bases and J 0 bases, with 11 bases left between them.

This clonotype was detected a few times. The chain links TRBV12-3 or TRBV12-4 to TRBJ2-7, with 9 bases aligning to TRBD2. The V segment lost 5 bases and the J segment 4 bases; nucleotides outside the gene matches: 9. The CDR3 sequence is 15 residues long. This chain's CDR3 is CASSRPGLAEYEQYF. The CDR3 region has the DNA TGTGCCAGCAGTAGACCGGGACTAGCAGAATACGAGCAGTACTTC.

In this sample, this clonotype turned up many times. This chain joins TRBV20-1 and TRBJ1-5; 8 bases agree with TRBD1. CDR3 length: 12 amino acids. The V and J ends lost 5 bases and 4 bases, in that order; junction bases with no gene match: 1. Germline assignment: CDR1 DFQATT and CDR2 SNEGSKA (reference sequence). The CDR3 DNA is TGCAGTGCTGACAGGGGAAATCAGCCCCAGCATTTT. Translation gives CSADRGNQPQHF.

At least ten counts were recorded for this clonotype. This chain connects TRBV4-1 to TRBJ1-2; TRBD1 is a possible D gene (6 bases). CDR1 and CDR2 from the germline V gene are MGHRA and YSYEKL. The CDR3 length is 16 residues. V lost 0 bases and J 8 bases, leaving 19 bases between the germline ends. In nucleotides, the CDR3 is TGCGCCAGCAGCCAAGAAGGACAGATCAGGACCGGAGGCTACACCTTC. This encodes CASSQEGQIRTGGYTF.

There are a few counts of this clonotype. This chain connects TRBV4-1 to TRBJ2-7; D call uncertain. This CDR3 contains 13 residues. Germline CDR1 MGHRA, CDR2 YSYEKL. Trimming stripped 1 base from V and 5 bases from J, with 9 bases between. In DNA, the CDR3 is TGCGCCAGCAGCCAAGTCCCCACAGACGAGCAGTACTTC. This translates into CASSQVPTDEQYF.

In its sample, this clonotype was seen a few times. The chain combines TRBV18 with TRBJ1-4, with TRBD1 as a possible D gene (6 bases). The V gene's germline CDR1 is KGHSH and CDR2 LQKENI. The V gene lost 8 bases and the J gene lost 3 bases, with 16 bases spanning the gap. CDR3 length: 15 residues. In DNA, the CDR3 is TGTGCCAGCAGCCTCCTGGGGGCCCCTAATGAAAAACTGTTTTTT. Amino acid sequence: CASSLLGAPNEKLFF.

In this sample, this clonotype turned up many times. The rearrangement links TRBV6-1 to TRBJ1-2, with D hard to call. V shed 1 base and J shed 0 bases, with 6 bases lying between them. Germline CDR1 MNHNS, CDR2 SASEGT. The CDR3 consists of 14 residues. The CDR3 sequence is CASSEGITNYGYTF. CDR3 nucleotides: TGTGCCAGCAGTGAAGGGATCACTAACTATGGCTACACCTTC.

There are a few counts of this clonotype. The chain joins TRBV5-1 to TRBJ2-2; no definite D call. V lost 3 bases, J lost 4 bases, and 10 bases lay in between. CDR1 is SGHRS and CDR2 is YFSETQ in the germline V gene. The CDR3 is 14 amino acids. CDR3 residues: CASSWEASTGELFF. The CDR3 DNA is TGCGCCAGCAGCTGGGAAGCTAGCACCGGGGAGCTGTTTTTT.

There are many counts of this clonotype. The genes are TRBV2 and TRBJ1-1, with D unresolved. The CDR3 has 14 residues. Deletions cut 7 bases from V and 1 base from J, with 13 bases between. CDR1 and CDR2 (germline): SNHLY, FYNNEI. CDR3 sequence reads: CASNPPVRNTEAFF. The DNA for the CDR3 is TGTGCCAGCAACCCCCCGGTGAGGAACACTGAAGCTTTCTTT.

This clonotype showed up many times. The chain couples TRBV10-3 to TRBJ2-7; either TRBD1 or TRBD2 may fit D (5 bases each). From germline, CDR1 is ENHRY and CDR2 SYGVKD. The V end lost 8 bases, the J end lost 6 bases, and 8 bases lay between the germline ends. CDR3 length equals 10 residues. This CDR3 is CAIGDGEQYF. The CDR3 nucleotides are TGTGCCATCGGGGACGGCGAGCAGTACTTC.

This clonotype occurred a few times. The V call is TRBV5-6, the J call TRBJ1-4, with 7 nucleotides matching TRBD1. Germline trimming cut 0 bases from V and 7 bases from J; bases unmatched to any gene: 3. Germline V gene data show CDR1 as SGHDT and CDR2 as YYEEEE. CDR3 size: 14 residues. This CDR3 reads CASSLDRGGEKLFF. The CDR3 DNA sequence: TGTGCCAGCAGCTTGGACAGGGGAGGTGAAAAACTGTTTTTT. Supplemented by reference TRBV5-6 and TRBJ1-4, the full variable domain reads DAGVTQSPTHLIKTRGQQVTLRCSPKSGHDTVSWYQQALGQGPQFIFQYYEEEERQRGNFPDRFSGHQFPNYSSELNVNALLLGDSALYLCASSLDRGGEKLFFGSGTQLSVL.

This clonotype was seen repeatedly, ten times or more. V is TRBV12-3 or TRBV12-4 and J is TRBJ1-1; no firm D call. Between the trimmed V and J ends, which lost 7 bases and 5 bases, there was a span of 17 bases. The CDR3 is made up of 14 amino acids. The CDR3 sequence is CASTSAPLKTEAFF. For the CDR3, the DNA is TGTGCCAGCACCTCCGCCCCGTTAAAGACTGAAGCTTTCTTT.

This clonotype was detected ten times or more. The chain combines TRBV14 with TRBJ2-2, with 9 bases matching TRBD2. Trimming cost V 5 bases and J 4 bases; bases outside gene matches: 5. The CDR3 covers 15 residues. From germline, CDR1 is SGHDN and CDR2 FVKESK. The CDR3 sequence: CASSAGGRRTGELFF. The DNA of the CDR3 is TGTGCCAGCAGCGCGGGGGGGCGTCGCACCGGGGAGCTGTTTTTT. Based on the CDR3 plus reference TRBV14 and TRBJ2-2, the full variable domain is EAGVTQFPSHSVIEKGQTVTLRCDPISGHDNLYWYRRVMGKEIKFLLHFVKESKQDESGMPNNRFLAERTGGTYSTLKVQPAELEDSGVYFCASSAGGRRTGELFFGEGSRLTVL.

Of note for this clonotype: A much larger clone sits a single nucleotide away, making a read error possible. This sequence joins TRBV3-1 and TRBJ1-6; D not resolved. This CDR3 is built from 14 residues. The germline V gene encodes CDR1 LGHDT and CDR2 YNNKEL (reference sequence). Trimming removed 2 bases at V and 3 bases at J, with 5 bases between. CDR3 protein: CASSQLSYNSPLHF. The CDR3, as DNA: TGTGCCAGCAGCCAACTGAGCTATAATTCACCCCTCCACTTT.

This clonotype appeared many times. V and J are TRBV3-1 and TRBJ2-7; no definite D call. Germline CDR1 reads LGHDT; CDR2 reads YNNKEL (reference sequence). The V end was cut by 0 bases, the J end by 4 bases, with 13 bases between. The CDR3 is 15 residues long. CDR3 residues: CASSQDLTGSYEQYF. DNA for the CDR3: TGTGCCAGCAGCCAAGATCTAACCGGATCGTACGAGCAGTACTTC.

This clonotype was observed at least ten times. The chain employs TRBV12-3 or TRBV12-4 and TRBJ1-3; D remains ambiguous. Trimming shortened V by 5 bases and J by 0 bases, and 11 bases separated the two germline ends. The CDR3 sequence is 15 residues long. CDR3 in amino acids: CASSPDASSGNTIYF. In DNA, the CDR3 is TGTGCCAGCAGTCCGGACGCCTCCTCTGGAAACACCATATATTTT.

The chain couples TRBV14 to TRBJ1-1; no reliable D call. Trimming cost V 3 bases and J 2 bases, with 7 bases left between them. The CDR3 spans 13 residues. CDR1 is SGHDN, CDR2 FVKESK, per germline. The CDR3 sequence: CASSHGINTEAFF. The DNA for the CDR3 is TGTGCCAGCAGCCACGGGATTAACACTGAAGCTTTCTTT. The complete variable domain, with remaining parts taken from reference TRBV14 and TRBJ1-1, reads EAGVTQFPSHSVIEKGQTVTLRCDPISGHDNLYWYRRVMGKEIKFLLHFVKESKQDESGMPNNRFLAERTGGTYSTLKVQPAELEDSGVYFCASSHGINTEAFFGQGTRLTVV.

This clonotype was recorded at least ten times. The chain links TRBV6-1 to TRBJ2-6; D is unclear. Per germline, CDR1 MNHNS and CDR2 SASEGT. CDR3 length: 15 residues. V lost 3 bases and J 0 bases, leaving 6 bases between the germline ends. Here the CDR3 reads CASSDEDSGANVLTF. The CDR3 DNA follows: TGTGCCAGCAGTGATGAAGACTCTGGGGCCAACGTCCTGACTTTC.

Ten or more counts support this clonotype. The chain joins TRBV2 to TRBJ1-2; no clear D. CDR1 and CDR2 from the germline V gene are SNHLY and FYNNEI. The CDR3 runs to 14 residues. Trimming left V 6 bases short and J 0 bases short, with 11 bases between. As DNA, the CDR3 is TGTGCCAGCAGGTTCTGGACCACTAACTATGGCTACACCTTC. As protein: CASRFWTTNYGYTF.

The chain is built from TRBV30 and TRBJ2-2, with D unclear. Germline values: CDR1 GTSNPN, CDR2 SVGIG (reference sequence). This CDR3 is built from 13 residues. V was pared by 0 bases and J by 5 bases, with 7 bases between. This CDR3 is CAWSVAGTGELFF. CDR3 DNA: TGTGCCTGGAGTGTAGCCGGGACCGGGGAGCTGTTTTTT.

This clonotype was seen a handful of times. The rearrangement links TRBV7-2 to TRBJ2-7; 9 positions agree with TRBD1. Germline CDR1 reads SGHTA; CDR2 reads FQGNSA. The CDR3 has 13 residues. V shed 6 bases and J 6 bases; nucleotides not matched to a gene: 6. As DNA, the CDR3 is TGTGCCAGCAGTAGGACAGGGGATCGCGAGCAGTACTTC. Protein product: CASSRTGDREQYF.